The sequence of this T cell receptor beta chain was determined in a study of human T cells and chemical hapten exposure. General observations from the study: Counts of TCRs above 1 in 1000 frequency stayed unchanged with DPC sensitization.

This clonotype was recorded at least ten times. Antigen: not known. There are 11 residues in the CDR3. V lost 6 bases and J 6 bases, leaving 12 bases between the germline ends. Germline CDR1 DFQATT, CDR2 SNEGSKA (reference sequence). RNA extraction used unfractionated whole blood as the source of total RNA. Attachment of unique molecular identifiers to individual cDNA molecules was performed in the library. MiXCR, applied by TCRdb to the 5' RACE reads, yields one record per CDR3 protein. The table has more than 140,000 distinct CDR3 sequences, roughly 4% seen once; the top ten hold approximately 1.4%. The V and J genes are TRBV20-1 and TRBJ2-7, with D possibly TRBD2 on 6 matching bases. The clonotype comes from a female donor in good health. CDR3 nucleotide sequence: TGCAGTGCCTCGGGAGATACCGAGCAGTACTTC. It encodes CSASGDTEQYF.